Listed here are 2 T cell receptor beta chains from one sample, sequenced in a study of beta chain features in type 1 diabetes. The whole isolated RNA underwent reverse transcription, so sequencing captured expressed TCRB transcripts. Assay used: immunoSEQ multiplex PCR; TCRdb lists only in-frame clones, some missing. The table includes around 430,000 clones, over 25% detected once. The sample comprised naive CD4+ T cells from blood. The receptors stem from a man aged 18-30 years in good health.

The V call is TRBV7-9, the J call TRBJ2-5; no reliable D call. CDR1 SEHNR and CDR2 FQNEAQ come from the germline V gene (reference sequence). CDR3 length: 13 residues. The ends were cut back, 5 bases at V and 5 bases at J, with 12 bases in the middle. The CDR3 bases are TGTGCCAGCAGCCTTGACGGGTGGGAGACCCAGTACTTC. As protein: CASSLDGWETQYF.

Comment on this clone: One junction end does not reproduce the germline sequence, and a read error may be involved. The genes are TRBV2 and TRBJ2-7, with 12 bases identical to TRBD2. This CDR3 is built from 12 residues. The germline V gene has CDR1 SNHLY and CDR2 FYNNEI. CDR3 sequence: CASSRLAGVVSF. DNA for the CDR3: TGTGCCAGCAGCCGACTAGCGGGAGTAGTGAGCTTC. Drawing the rest from reference TRBV2 and TRBJ2-7, the complete variable domain is EPEVTQTPSHQVTQMGQEVILRCVPISNHLYFYWYRQILGQKVEFLVSFYNNEISEKSEIFDDQFSVERPDGSNFTLKIRSTKLEDSAMYFCASSRLAGVVSFGPGTRLTVT.